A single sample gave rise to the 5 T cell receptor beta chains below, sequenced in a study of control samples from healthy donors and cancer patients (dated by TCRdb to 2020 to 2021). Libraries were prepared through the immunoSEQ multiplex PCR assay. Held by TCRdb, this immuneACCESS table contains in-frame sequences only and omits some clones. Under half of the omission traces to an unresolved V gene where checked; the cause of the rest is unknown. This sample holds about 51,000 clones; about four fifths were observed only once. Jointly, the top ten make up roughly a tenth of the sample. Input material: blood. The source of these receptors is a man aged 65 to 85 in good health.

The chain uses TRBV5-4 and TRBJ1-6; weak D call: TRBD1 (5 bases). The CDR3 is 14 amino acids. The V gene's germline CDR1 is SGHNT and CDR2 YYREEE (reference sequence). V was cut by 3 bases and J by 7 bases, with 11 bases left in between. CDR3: CASSWGSGNSPLHF. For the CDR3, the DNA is TGTGCCAGCAGCTGGGGGAGTGGCAATTCACCCCTCCACTTT. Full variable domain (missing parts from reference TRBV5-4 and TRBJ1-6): ETGVTQSPTHLIKTRGQQVTLRCSSQSGHNTVSWYQQALGQGPQFIFQYYREEENGRGNFPPRFSGLQFPNYSSELNVNALELDDSALYLCASSWGSGNSPLHFGNGTRLTVT.

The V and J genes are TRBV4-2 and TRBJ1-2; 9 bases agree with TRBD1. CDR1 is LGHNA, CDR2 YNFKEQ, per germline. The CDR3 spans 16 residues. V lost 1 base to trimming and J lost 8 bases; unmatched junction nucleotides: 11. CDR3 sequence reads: CASSQAVTGGAGGYTF. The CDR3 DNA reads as TGTGCCAGCAGCCAAGCAGTAACAGGGGGCGCCGGGGGCTACACCTTC.

The chain's CDR3 is CASSPATGGANEQFF. For the CDR3, the DNA is TGTGCCAGCTCACCAGCAACGGGAGGGGCCAATGAGCAGTTCTTC. The chain couples TRBV18 to TRBJ2-1, with 8 bases that match TRBD2. This CDR3 has 15 residues. The V and J ends lost 2 bases and 6 bases, in that order; junction bases with no gene match: 6. The V gene's germline CDR1 is KGHSH and CDR2 LQKENI.

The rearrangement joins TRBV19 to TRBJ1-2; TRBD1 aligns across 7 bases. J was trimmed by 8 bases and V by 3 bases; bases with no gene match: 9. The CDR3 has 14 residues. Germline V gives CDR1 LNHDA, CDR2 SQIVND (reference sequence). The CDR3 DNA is TGTGCCAGTAGTATGGGAAACAGGGGAGAAGGCTACACCTTC. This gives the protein CASSMGNRGEGYTF.

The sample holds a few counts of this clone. The CDR3 loop reads CASSSRGAPGNTIYF. The CDR3 DNA sequence: TGTGCCAGCAGCTCTAGGGGAGCGCCTGGAAACACCATATATTTT. This sequence joins TRBV3-1 (or the pseudogene TRBV3-2) and TRBJ1-3; D may be TRBD1 (5 bases). This CDR3 is built from 15 residues. The germline V gene encodes CDR1 LGHDT and CDR2 YNNKEL (reference sequence). Trimming cost V 5 bases and J 2 bases, with 13 bases left between them.